The entry that follows covers one T cell receptor (beta chain) sequence. The data are from a study of blood T cell repertoires in COVID-19. Study background: Researchers got acute and convalescent COVID-19 samples from the United States, Italy and Spain. The analysed material was cDNA or gDNA that came from T cells, B-cell-depleted T cells, or PBMCs.

The repertoire was sequenced with immunoSEQ multiplex PCR; TCRdb's copy has only in-frame clones and lacks some. The sample has around 100,000 clones, 90% seen once. Germline assignment: CDR1 WSHSY and CDR2 SAAADI. V was trimmed by 6 bases and J by 4 bases, leaving 15 bases between them. The CDR3 runs to 14 residues. V is TRBV10-2 and J is TRBJ2-5; D might be TRBD2 (5 bases). The sample comprised peripheral blood. The TCR was taken from a man aged 18 to 30 with COVID-19, enrolled during active disease. The CDR3 DNA sequence: TGCGCCAGCAGCTCGTTTCGGGGATTAGAGACCCAGTACTTC. This encodes CASSSFRGLETQYF.